This TCR beta chain was obtained from a study of T cell responses to AZD1222 COVID-19 vaccine (dated by TCRdb to the early 2020s). Background on the whole study: A total of under 250 trial participants underwent TCR sequencing, of whom 200 to 220 had received two doses of AZD1222 and roughly 26 had received two doses of the MenACWY control vaccine. Trial participants were enrolled by age into 18-55, 56-69 and 70-plus year subgroups, with roughly 160, 29 and 62 TCR-sequenced participants respectively.

CDR1 and CDR2 (SQVTM, ANQGSEA) derive from the germline V gene. Measured from the cysteine to the phenylalanine, the CDR3 is 11 residues long. The DNA shown is the 33-base CDR3, in frame from base 1. A remark on this clone: Its recognized antigen is unknown. Base-call qualities are not available, and no considerably larger clone is one nucleotide away.

The CDR3 regions of human TCRbeta chains were analyzed by immunosequencing. Regarding the original processing steps: Repertoire TCRs were checked for matches against a reference library of SARS-CoV-2-specific TCRs that had been generated using the MIRA antigen-specificity platform. Breadth was defined as the fraction of unique TCRs that were SARS-CoV-2-associated, and depth was defined as the fraction of total T cells that were SARS-CoV-2-associated. Each spike-specific TCR was assigned to its reactive spike region and to a CD4 or CD8 class using the MIRA data. Log10-transformed breadth and depth values were compared by one-way ANOVA with Sidak's multiple comparisons tests. The clones in this table, taken by TCRdb from immuneACCESS, are in-frame only. Not every clone is retained; where verified, under half of the shortfall comes from an unresolved V gene, and the cause of the rest is unknown. D and trimming come from the DNA, and the V and J calls and clone size come from that table. The sample has just over 150,000 clones on record, 87% of them singletons. The leading ten clones occupy roughly a tenth of the sample.

Study-level results and caveats: In the small 56-69-year group, the increase in depth fell short of significance, most likely because of low power. CD4 TCRs associated with the vaccine covered the entire spike protein, and the dominant responses were in regions 160-218 and 743-854. Participants were mostly white British, with more females than males. The authors suggested clonal diversity may have been underestimated. Nearly half of unique spike-specific TCRs reportedly recognized epitopes outside regions mutated in the B.1.351 and B.1.1.7 variants. Conclusions about previously exposed vaccinees are limited because only five or six AZD1222 recipients were SARS-CoV-2 seropositive at baseline. Because no day 14 peak-response samples were available, repertoires were characterized only after the peak T cell response. After two AZD1222 doses, spike-specific TCR breadth and depth were significantly higher than at day 0 and than in MenACWY recipients.

Sample time point, as interpreted from the label and publication: about 28 days (+/-7) after the second vaccine dose. AZD1222 recipients whose second dose came at about 4 weeks and those whose second dose came at about 12 weeks were combined into one group, since spike-specific TCR depth and breadth did not differ between the two schedules. The vaccinee samples were drawn from two UK trials, COV001 and COV002, one of which was a single-blind randomized controlled phase 2/3 trial testing AZD1222 (ChAdOx1 nCoV-19) in healthy adults. For TCRbeta chain sequencing, PBMC samples from trial participants were taken at day 0 and at day 28 after the second dose.

The material was peripheral blood, obtained 28 days after the second AZD1222 dose. The chain was built from TRBV29-1 and TRBJ2-3; the D gene is perhaps TRBD1 or TRBD2, as each covers 6 bases. The TCR comes from an adult who received the AZD1222 COVID-19 vaccine. For the CDR3, the sequence is CRGGGGDTQYF. At the DNA level, the sequence is TGCAGAGGGGGAGGTGGTGATACGCAGTATTTT.